The 12 T cell receptor beta chains below were found in one sample sequenced in a study of T cells in Graves' hyperthyroidism and ophthalmopathy. RNA transcripts yielded amplified TCR beta CDR3 regions. The TCR CDR3 first-round RT-PCR relied on the HTBI primer set. TCRdb reprocessed the multiplex PCR reads with MiXCR, giving one entry per CDR3 protein. This sample has about 560,000 distinct CDR3 sequences; 46% occur once, and the top ten carry 6.5% to 9%. Sequences were obtained from peripheral blood or thyroid tissue (not recorded which). These receptors were collected from a woman younger than 30 with Graves' hyperthyroidism.

The rearrangement uses TRBV6-2 or TRBV6-3 and TRBJ2-7; TRBD2 matches 11 bases. This CDR3 has 15 residues. Germline V lookup: CDR1 MNHEY, CDR2 SVGEGT. The J segment lost 3 bases and the V segment lost 5 bases, leaving 6 bases of the junction unmatched. The DNA for the CDR3 is TGTGCCAGCAGTAACCTAGCGGGAGGAGGCTACGAGCAGTACTTC. It specifies CASSNLAGGGYEQYF.

This clonotype was recorded many times. This chain uses TRBV12-3 or TRBV12-4 with TRBJ1-5; no firm D call. V was cut by 10 bases and J by 2 bases, with 15 bases left in between. This CDR3 spans 14 amino acids. CDR3 sequence: CATRTAEGNQPQHF. DNA of the CDR3: TGTGCCACCCGGACGGCTGAGGGCAATCAGCCCCAGCATTTT.

V gene TRBV6-5 combines with J gene TRBJ1-3, with D unresolved. Trimming took off 5 bases at V and 5 bases at J, with 10 bases between the two ends. Looked up from germline, CDR1 is MNHEY and CDR2 is SVGAGI. The CDR3 loop spans 13 amino acids. The CDR3 is CASSNPVRNTIYF. Written as DNA, the CDR3 is TGTGCCAGCAGTAACCCGGTCAGAAACACCATATATTTT.

The chain employs TRBV25-1 and TRBJ2-2, with 7 bases aligning to TRBD2. The V segment lost 8 bases and the J segment 3 bases; nucleotides outside the gene matches: 6. Germline V CDR1 and CDR2: MGHDK, SYGVNS. The CDR3 covers 14 residues. In DNA, the CDR3 is TGTGCCAGCCTTAGCGGGTCTTACACCGGGGAGCTGTTTTTT. It encodes CASLSGSYTGELFF.

The gene calls are TRBV29-1 and TRBJ2-7, with D maybe TRBD2 (6 bases). Looked up from germline, CDR1 is SQVTM and CDR2 is ANQGSEA. V was cut by 4 bases and J by 5 bases, with 9 bases left in between. This CDR3 region has 11 residues. CDR3 amino acids: CSVGSGDEQYF. The DNA for the CDR3 is TGCAGCGTTGGTTCGGGGGACGAGCAGTACTTC.

Many counts were recorded for this clonotype. This chain's CDR3 is CASSLQVSQETQYF. In DNA form, the CDR3 reads TGTGCCAGCAGCCTCCAGGTATCCCAAGAGACCCAGTACTTC. V usage is TRBV7-2 and J usage is TRBJ2-5; unclear D gene. CDR3 size: 14 residues. Per germline, CDR1 SGHTA and CDR2 FQGNSA. The V end was cut by 5 bases, the J end by 1 base, with 11 bases between.

The chain employs TRBV7-2 and TRBJ2-5; D uncertain. This CDR3 has 15 residues. V lost 5 bases to trimming and J lost 7 bases, with 20 bases between them. CDR1 is SGHTA, CDR2 FQGNSA, per germline. The DNA for the CDR3 is TGTGCCAGCAGCCCCACCCGGACGGCTCTGGCGACCCAGTACTTC. Encoded protein: CASSPTRTALATQYF. Full variable domain (outside the CDR3, taken from reference TRBV7-2 and TRBJ2-5): GAGVSQSPSNKVTEKGKDVELRCDPISGHTALYWYRQSLGQGLEFLIYFQGNSAPDKSGLPSDRFSAERTGGSVSTLTIQRTQQEDSAVYLCASSPTRTALATQYFGPGTRLLVL.

A single count supports this clonotype. The chain links TRBV25-1 to TRBJ1-2; D gene ambiguous. Trimming took off 6 bases at V and 8 bases at J, with 19 bases between the two ends. CDR3 length: 14 residues. Germline V CDR1 and CDR2: MGHDK, SYGVNS. The DNA of the CDR3 is TGTGCCAGCAGGGGCACTACGACCTCGAACGGCTACACCTTC. Amino acid sequence: CASRGTTTSNGYTF.

V is TRBV11-2 and J is TRBJ1-5; no clear D gene. Trimming removed 6 bases at V and 11 bases at J, with 20 bases between. The CDR3 sequence is 14 residues long. The germline V gene encodes CDR1 SGHAT and CDR2 FQNNGV. The CDR3 coding sequence is TGTGCCAGCAGGACTCTCGACTCGGGAGAGACCCAGCATTTT. As protein: CASRTLDSGETQHF.

V usage is TRBV12-5 and J usage is TRBJ2-6, with TRBD2 as a possible D gene (5 bases). Germline V CDR1 and CDR2: LGHNT, FRNRAP. This CDR3 is built from 16 residues. V was clipped by 4 bases and J by 0 bases, with 10 bases between them. The CDR3 DNA is TGTGCTAGTGGTTCTCGAGACTACTCTGGGGCCAACGTCCTGACTTTC. Residues: CASGSRDYSGANVLTF. The whole variable domain, remainder taken from reference TRBV12-5 and TRBJ2-6, is DARVTQTPRHKVTEMGQEVTMRCQPILGHNTVFWYRQTMMQGLELLAYFRNRAPLDDSGMPKDRFSAEMPDATLATLKIQPSEPRDSAVYFCASGSRDYSGANVLTFGAGSRLTVL.

The chain recombines TRBV10-3 with TRBJ2-3, with 7 bases identical to TRBD2. The CDR3 consists of 17 residues. Germline CDR1 ENHRY, CDR2 SYGVKD. The V and J ends lost 10 bases and 2 bases, in that order; junction bases with no gene match: 18. The CDR3 here is CASSVVPSSGFTDTQYF. In DNA form, the CDR3 reads TGTGCCAGCAGCGTAGTCCCGTCTAGCGGATTCACAGATACGCAGTATTTT.

Notes on this clonotype: The conserved phenylalanine or tryptophan is not found at the CDR3 terminus, so this likely reflects a read error. V usage is TRBV5-4 and J usage is TRBJ2-5, with 7 bases lining up with TRBD2. The CDR3 sequence is 14 residues long. With 4 bases clipped from V and 3 bases from J, the junction kept 6 bases outside the gene matches. CDR1 SGHNT and CDR2 YYREEE come from the germline V gene (reference sequence). DNA of the CDR3: TGTGCCAGCAGCCGCCCGGGGAGGGAAGAGACCCAGTACTTA. Protein: CASSRPGREETQYL.